Listed below are T cell receptor beta chains from one sample, sequenced in a study of blood T cell repertoires in COVID-19. The table came from immunoSEQ multiplex PCR; TCRdb's copy has only in-frame clones and leaves some out. Altogether more than 250,000 clones are present, roughly 80% being singletons, with the ten largest covering 5%. Sequenced input: PBMCs or T cells enriched from blood (not recorded which). These receptor sequences come from a man in his forties who had been exposed to COVID-19. Each CDR3 is given with its conserved first and last residue. Fields, in order: J gene, D gene, V gene, CDR3 protein. The D gene is left open where the match is weak.

TRBJ2-1	TRBD2	TRBV19	CASRTSGRNEQFF
TRBJ1-5	TRBD1	TRBV23-1	CASGLDRGRNQPQHF
TRBJ1-5	TRBD1	TRBV2	CASSAGQGNQPQHF
TRBJ2-7	-	TRBV7-9	CASSLAPPSGEQYF
TRBJ2-1	TRBD2	TRBV7-3	CASGLAGYNEQFF
TRBJ2-7	-	TRBV5-5	CASSPIPGDLYEQYF
TRBJ2-5	TRBD1	TRBV7-3	CASKRTGSGETQYF
TRBJ1-4	-	TRBV5-5	CASSLGRPAKTEKLFF
TRBJ1-4	TRBD1	TRBV7-9	CASSYRGTDEKLFF
TRBJ2-3	TRBD2	TRBV19	CASSIYGGGFTDTQYF
TRBJ1-3	-	TRBV3-1/TRBV3-2	CASSQGQVFGTIYF
TRBJ1-5	TRBD1	TRBV4-2	CASSQDTGQGFNQPQHF
TRBJ1-6	-	TRBV3-1/TRBV3-2	CASTPGNKNSPLHF
TRBJ2-5	-	TRBV20-1	CSASPPGVAQETQYF
TRBJ1-1	-	TRBV19	CASSETGRTEAFF
TRBJ1-4	-	TRBV30	CAWGGGEKLFF
TRBJ2-1	-	TRBV11-2	CASSSQENEQFF
TRBJ1-2	-	TRBV2	CASSFTSNYGYTF
TRBJ2-5	-	TRBV6-5	CATHGGQGETQYF
TRBJ2-3	TRBD1	TRBV5-1	CASSLEITGGTDTQYF
TRBJ1-1	-	TRBV20-1	CSASKPGSANTEAFF
TRBJ2-5	-	TRBV12-3/TRBV12-4	CASSLAETQYF
TRBJ2-1	TRBD2	TRBV7-9	CASSFEGLAGFDEQFF
TRBJ2-5	TRBD1	TRBV20-1	CSASPHRDRKRETQYF
TRBJ1-4	-	TRBV9	CASSVGGIPGSEKLFF
TRBJ2-1	TRBD2	TRBV6-2/TRBV6-3	CASSYTAGGVEQFF
TRBJ1-1	-	TRBV5-4	CASISRNTEAFF
TRBJ1-1	TRBD1	TRBV4-1	CASTDRVNTEAFF
TRBJ1-2	TRBD1	TRBV6-2/TRBV6-3	CASSYSGTGVSYGDGYTF
TRBJ2-3	TRBD2	TRBV7-3	CASSLEGPAGGRFSTDTQYF
TRBJ2-1	TRBD2	TRBV5-1	CASSLVLAGGSNEQFF
TRBJ1-5	-	TRBV19	CASSFQTNQPQHF
TRBJ1-4	-	TRBV4-1	CASSQLSTGTNEKLFF
TRBJ1-5	-	TRBV21-1	CASSKGGFGSPLNQPQHF
TRBJ1-2	-	TRBV7-9	CASSPGEPYGYTF
TRBJ1-1	-	TRBV4-2	CASSQDGRTEAFF
TRBJ1-6	-	TRBV30	CACAFGMPPLHF
TRBJ2-2	-	TRBV9	CASSPNSGELFF
TRBJ2-7	-	TRBV9	CASSLGQSAYQQYF
TRBJ2-1	-	TRBV20-1	CSARTDEQFF
TRBJ1-1	-	TRBV18	CASSPLRGRNTEAFF
TRBJ2-7	TRBD2	TRBV30	CAWTPMGGGYEQYF
TRBJ2-5	-	TRBV7-2	CASSPRLATETQYF
TRBJ2-1	TRBD1	TRBV10-1	CASSDRDRGTYNEQFF
TRBJ2-7	TRBD2	TRBV30	CAWKNSGSYEQYF
TRBJ2-7	-	TRBV12-5	CASGPPTGLYEQYF
TRBJ2-2	TRBD2	TRBV27	CASSLQAGPVYGELFF
TRBJ1-4	TRBD1	TRBV15	CATSRRTGADEKLFF
TRBJ1-6	TRBD1	TRBV3-1/TRBV3-2	CASSQEIDRADSPLHF
TRBJ1-1	-	TRBV18	CASSLRDPTRTVEAFF
TRBJ2-2	-	TRBV11-3	CASLQGYTGELFF
TRBJ1-2	-	TRBV6-1	CASRGGGLIYGYTF
TRBJ2-1	-	TRBV11-3	CASSLDDSSYNEQFF